This T cell receptor (beta chain) was obtained from a study of cytomegalovirus exposure and HLA in healthy donors (TCRdb year 2017). With respect to the entire study: An earlier analysis of some 620 of the donors reported 276 Gb of sequence data and around 100 million unique TCR beta sequences obtained from about 180 million T cells. An early release covering around 630 HLA-typed donors comprised approximately 300 gigabases of sequencing data and tens of millions of unique TCR sequences. Of the 350 to 400 genotyped donors, about 80% fell in the genetic ancestry cluster associated with self-reported Caucasian donors. The aim of the study was to test whether cataloging public T cell receptors could identify signatures of past pathogen exposure. The T cell repertoires of 666 subjects were profiled by immunosequencing and related to cytomegalovirus serostatus. In addition to the first cohort of about 650 subjects, a separate validation cohort of approximately 130 different subjects was used. To predict cytomegalovirus infection status, the study combined high-throughput TCR immunosequencing, statistical association of individual TCRs with disease status, and machine learning. To study patterns of TCR occurrence, a later analysis re-analyzed previously published TCR beta repertoires from under 750 donors and added high-resolution HLA genotyping. Rather than using new phenotypic data, the later analysis identified candidate immune exposures from TCR beta sequences and from how often those sequences occurred across donors. In an earlier analysis of over 550 of the donors, high-throughput TCR beta sequencing was used to judge whether each TCR beta V gene segment behaved as functional or pseudogenic. Alongside the repertoire data, information on donor age, sex, ethnicity and CMV serostatus was compiled. A later genetic analysis took genome-wide SNP genotypes for about 55% of the roughly 670 donors and used that subset as a discovery cohort. All discovery cohort repertoires had been generated using a single sequencing platform. HLA typing included class I and class II loci at four-digit resolution. Typing coverage differed by locus: A, B, C, DRB1 and DQB1 were typed in roughly 620-630 donors, DQA1 in approximately 520, DPA1 in around 580, and DPB1 in roughly 450. Because of strong linkage in the cohort, roughly five DR-DQ haplotypes were treated as single units for association and clustering. Among about 400 genotyped donors of the cohort, an average of about 220,000 unique TCR beta nucleotide sequences was sequenced per donor, of which about 19% were non-productive. Overall study results and their limits: CMV serostatus was the only immune exposure information available for the cohort. Because counts were too low, approximately 15 rarely observed V segments, including chromosome 9 orphons, were excluded from the earlier analysis of 500 to 700 of the donors. Most TCR sequences were seen in very few donors, while some public TCRs were found in many individuals. In a later analysis, 16,951 TCR beta sequences were associated with specific HLA alleles at a false discovery rate of 0.05. The study listed 150 to 200 TCR beta chains as associated with cytomegalovirus. V-gene and J-gene trimming of TCR beta chains was associated with a missense DCLRE1C variant in a later genetic analysis, and the association was replicated in an independent cohort. Because the 87-base-pair reads could not distinguish some IMGT-functional V segments, including TRBV6-2 and TRBV6-3, those segments were excluded. A few of the identified cytomegalovirus-associated TCR beta chains were confirmed in vitro to be specific for cytomegalovirus antigens. Correlated functional status among segregating V segments might reflect linkage disequilibrium, but an unknown experimental factor could not be ruled out. In a later analysis, HLA-associated TCR beta chains were found to be more clonally expanded and to have lower generation probabilities than equally common non-associated chains. According to a later analysis, parvovirus B19, influenza, CMV and Epstein-Barr virus appeared linked to several top co-occurrence clusters. HLA typing was unavailable for some donors at each locus, so association tests used only the typed subset. Compared with the roughly 670-donor mean, donors in an Asian-associated ancestry cluster had fewer N-insertions in productive TCRs, according to a later genetic analysis. The classifier was reported to diagnose cytomegalovirus status with high specificity and sensitivity in both the original cohort and the validation cohort. Roughly uniform sequencing depth across donors was assumed in presence/absence analyses, although this assumption may not hold. According to a later analysis, most CMV-associated TCR beta chains appeared to be HLA-restricted, and the HLA associations seemed to be driven largely by CMV exposure. Strong co-occurrence of HLA alleles, especially DR and DQ, made assigning TCR associations to individual alleles difficult. The authors suggested that the approach could potentially be extended to other disease states and immunological phenotypes. A later analysis found that TCR association rates varied across HLA loci, with DRB1 alleles showing the most associated TCRs and HLA-C alleles the fewest. In an earlier analysis of roughly 500 of the donors, most TCR beta V segments appeared in productive rearrangements about 87% or about 30% of the time, broadly matching IMGT annotations. A group of highly shared sequence variants was considered likely to be a technical artifact of the sequencing pipeline. A further reported finding was that TCR beta sequences accurately predicted the HLA-A and HLA-B alleles for most subjects in the first cohort. Only TCR beta chains were sequenced in this cohort, and the absence of alpha or paired-chain data limited detectable features.

Receptors were amplified or captured by the immunoSEQ multiplex PCR assay. For the multiplex PCR, a mixture combining 60 forward primers for TCR Vbeta segments and 13 reverse primers for TCR Jbeta segments was used. The CDR3 region of rearranged TCR beta genes was amplified from genomic DNA with a multiplex PCR assay. The Illumina HiSeq System was used to sequence the amplified TCR beta libraries as 87-base-pair reads. Processing in the source paper ran as follows. In a later analysis, some 80 million unique TCR beta chains were counted across the 650 to 700 repertoires, and around 10 million of these chains were shared by at least two donors. A nearest-neighbor algorithm error-corrected the raw reads and collapsed the reads into unique sequences, merging closely related sequences to remove PCR and sequencing errors. To assign V, D and J gene segments, CDR3 sequences were aligned to IMGT reference sequences. For a sequence to be retained, at least a six-nucleotide match to both a V gene segment and a J gene segment was required. Rearrangements were called productive when the CDR3 lacked stop codons and stayed in frame with V and J; all others were non-productive. Following IMGT convention, CDR3 was defined as the stretch from the second conserved V-encoded cysteine to the conserved J-encoded phenylalanine. The earlier analysis of roughly 590 of the donors excluded sequences that lacked an unambiguous match to a single V gene segment. In an earlier analysis of some 590 of the donors, V segments were called functional above 56.7% productive rearrangements and were called segregating when the between-donor standard deviation exceeded 5%. To diagnose cytomegalovirus status from the catalog of TCR beta chain sequences, a statistical classification framework was built. V and J gene assignment, in a later analysis, came from comparing TCR nucleotide sequences with IMGT/GENE-DB human TR gene sequences. A later analysis assigned CDR3 sequences and most-parsimonious VDJ recombination scenarios with the TCRdist pipeline. In a later analysis, each TCR beta chain was defined by its CDR3 amino acid sequence together with its V-gene family, and reads lacking a unique V-gene family were excluded. To address suspected cross-contamination and a sequencing artifact, a later analysis removed around 590 highly shared, low-generation-probability nucleotide sequences. In a later analysis, a clonal expansion index was calculated for each public chain from normalized within-repertoire ranks of inferred template counts. A later analysis computed generation probabilities with a VDJ recombination model fitted to out-of-frame rearrangements, and checked the results against IGoR. Hypergeometric tests were used in a later analysis to score TCR-TCR, TCR-HLA and TCR-CMV co-occurrence, with a repertoire-size bias correction applied to the TCR pairs. A later analysis estimated false discovery rates by permuting HLA or CMV assignments 20 times. In a later analysis, co-occurring TCRs were grouped using DBSCAN, and TCRdist sequence similarity was added for clustering within HLA-allele-positive subsets. Repertoires with fewer than 30,000 or more than 120,000 public chains, plus five repertoires with anomalous nucleotide sharing, were excluded from co-occurrence clustering. In its TCRdb copy, this immuneACCESS table keeps in-frame sequences only and misses some clones. Where compared with another copy, unresolved V genes explain less than half of these, and the others have no known cause. The V and J calls and the clone size are those of that table, but D and trimming were determined from the DNA. The sample table lists more than 150,000 clones, 70% to 90% of them with a count of one. The ten largest make up approximately 8.5% of the sample.

The cohort comprised 666 healthy bone marrow donors. All cohort members were sampled while nominally healthy, although unrecorded immune exposures were likely present. The donor was CMV seropositive and was included in the group of 270 or so seropositive cohort members. Each donor provided a peripheral blood sample, and peripheral blood mononuclear cells were used for TCR beta sequencing. The Qiagen DNeasy Blood Extraction Kit was used to extract genomic DNA from the blood cell samples. This clone was counted only a few times. Its antigen remains undetermined. Qualities for individual bases were not recorded, and no much larger clone is one base off. The V and J ends are trimmed by 4 bases and 4 bases, leaving 9 bases between them. Spanning cysteine to phenylalanine, the CDR3 consists of 13 amino acids. Only the CDR3 part of the read is kept: 39 bases, read in frame from the first base. The germline V gene (reference sequence) yields SGHNT for CDR1 and YYREEE for CDR2.

The sequencing sample was made of PBMCs. Recombination joined TRBV5-4 with TRBJ2-1, and the D gene may be TRBD2, 5 bases matching. The TCR was taken from a man aged 18 to 29 in good health and CMV-seropositive. CDR3 protein: CASSQRGYNEQFF. The bases are TGTGCCAGCAGCCAGCGAGGGTACAATGAGCAGTTCTTC.